The T cell receptor beta chain under discussion was sequenced for a study of OX40 agonist ivuxolimab in advanced cancers. Study overall: Those treated in dose escalation had hepatocellular carcinoma, melanoma, renal cell cancer or head and neck cancer. With a range of roughly 20 to 85, age averaged approximately 55 years, and around 83% were male.

The CDR3 spans 12 residues. CDR1 MNHNS and CDR2 SASEGT come from the germline V gene. The V and J ends lost 4 bases and 4 bases respectively, with 8 bases between them. Some clones are missing from TCRdb's copy, which holds only in-frame ones; the method was immunoSEQ multiplex PCR. There are under 95,000 clones in the sample; about 82% occur only once, and 6.5% to 7.5% lies in the top ten. The source material was CD4+ or CD8+ T cells sorted from blood, sampled in a trial of the OX40 agonist ivuxolimab. The TCR was taken from an adult with an advanced solid tumor such as melanoma, head and neck, liver or kidney cancer. J is TRBJ2-7 and V is TRBV6-1; possibly TRBD1 for D (6 bases). CDR3 sequence (DNA): TGTGCCAGCAGTGTGACAGGTTACGAGCAGTACTTC. This sequence encodes CASSVTGYEQYF.